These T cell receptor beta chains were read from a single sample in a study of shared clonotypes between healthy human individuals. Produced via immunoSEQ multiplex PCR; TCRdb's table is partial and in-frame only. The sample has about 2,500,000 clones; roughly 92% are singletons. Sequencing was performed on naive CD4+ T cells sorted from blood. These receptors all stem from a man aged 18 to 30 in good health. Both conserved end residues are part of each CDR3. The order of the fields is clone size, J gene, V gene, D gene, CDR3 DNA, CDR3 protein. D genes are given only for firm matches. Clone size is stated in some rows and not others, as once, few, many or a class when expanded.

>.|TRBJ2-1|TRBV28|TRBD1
TGTGCCAGCAGTTTAGTTAGGACAGGGACCCGCAATGAGCAGTTCTTC
CASSLVRTGTRNEQFF
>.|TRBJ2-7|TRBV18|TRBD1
TGTGCCAGCTCACCGTACCAGGGGGATTCCTACGAGCAGTACTTC
CASSPYQGDSYEQYF
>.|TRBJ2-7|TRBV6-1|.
TGTGCCAGCAGTGAATCTATCAGGGCAGCCATCTCCGACGAGCAGTACTTC
CASSESIRAAISDEQYF
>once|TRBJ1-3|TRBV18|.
TGTGCCAGCTCACTCCGGGACCTTACTGGAAACACCATATATTTT
CASSLRDLTGNTIYF
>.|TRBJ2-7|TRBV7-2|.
TGTGCCAGCAGCTATCCAACCGGCGAGCAGTACTTC
CASSYPTGEQYF
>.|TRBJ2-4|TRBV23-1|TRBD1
TGCGCCAGCAGTCAATCGTCAGGGGGCAAAAACATTCAGTACTTC
CASSQSSGGKNIQYF
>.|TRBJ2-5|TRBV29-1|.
TGCAGCGTTGAAGTTCGGTCGCTTCAAGAGACCCAGTACTTC
CSVEVRSLQETQYF
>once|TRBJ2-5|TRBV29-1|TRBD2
TGCAGCGTTGAACTAGCGGGGTCCCAAGAGACCCAGTACTTC
CSVELAGSQETQYF
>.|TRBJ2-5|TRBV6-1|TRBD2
TGTGCCAGCAGTGAACGGGGGGATCGGGTCGGAGAGACCCAGTACTTC
CASSERGDRVGETQYF
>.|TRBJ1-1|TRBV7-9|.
TGTGCCAGCAGCGCAGCAGGGTGGTACACTGAAGCTTTCTTT
CASSAAGWYTEAFF
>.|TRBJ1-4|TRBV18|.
TGTGCCAGCTCACCGAGGCGGAATAATGAAAAACTGTTTTTT
CASSPRRNNEKLFF
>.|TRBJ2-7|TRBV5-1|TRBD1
TGCGCCAGCAGCTTCGGGACAGGAGTCTACGAGCAGTACTTC
CASSFGTGVYEQYF
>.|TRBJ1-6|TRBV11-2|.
TGTGCCAGCAGCTTAGCGGTCACAGGAACGGCCCTCCACTTT
CASSLAVTGTALHF
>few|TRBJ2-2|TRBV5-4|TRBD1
TGTGCCAGCAGCTCGGGACAGGGGTACACCGGGGAGCTGTTTTTT
CASSSGQGYTGELFF
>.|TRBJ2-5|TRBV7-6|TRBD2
TGTGCCAGCAGCTTAGAAGTAGCGGGGGCAGAGACCCAGTACTTC
CASSLEVAGAETQYF
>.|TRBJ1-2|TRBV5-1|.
TGCGCCAGCAGCTTGGAGGGAAGCTATGGCTACACCTTC
CASSLEGSYGYTF